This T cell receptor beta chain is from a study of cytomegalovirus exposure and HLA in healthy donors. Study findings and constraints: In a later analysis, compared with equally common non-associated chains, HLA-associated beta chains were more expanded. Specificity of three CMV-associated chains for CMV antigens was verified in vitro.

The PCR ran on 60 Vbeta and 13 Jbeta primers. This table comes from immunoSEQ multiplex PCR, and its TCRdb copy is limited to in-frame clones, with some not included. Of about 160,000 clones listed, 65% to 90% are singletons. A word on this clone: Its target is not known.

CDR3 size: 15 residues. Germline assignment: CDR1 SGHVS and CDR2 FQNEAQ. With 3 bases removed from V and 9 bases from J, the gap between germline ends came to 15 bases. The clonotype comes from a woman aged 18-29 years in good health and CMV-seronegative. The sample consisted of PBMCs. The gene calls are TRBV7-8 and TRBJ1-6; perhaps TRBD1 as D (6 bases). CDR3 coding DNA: TGTGCCAGCAGCTTCGCCCGTACAGGGAGTTCACCCCTCCACTTT. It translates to CASSFARTGSSPLHF.